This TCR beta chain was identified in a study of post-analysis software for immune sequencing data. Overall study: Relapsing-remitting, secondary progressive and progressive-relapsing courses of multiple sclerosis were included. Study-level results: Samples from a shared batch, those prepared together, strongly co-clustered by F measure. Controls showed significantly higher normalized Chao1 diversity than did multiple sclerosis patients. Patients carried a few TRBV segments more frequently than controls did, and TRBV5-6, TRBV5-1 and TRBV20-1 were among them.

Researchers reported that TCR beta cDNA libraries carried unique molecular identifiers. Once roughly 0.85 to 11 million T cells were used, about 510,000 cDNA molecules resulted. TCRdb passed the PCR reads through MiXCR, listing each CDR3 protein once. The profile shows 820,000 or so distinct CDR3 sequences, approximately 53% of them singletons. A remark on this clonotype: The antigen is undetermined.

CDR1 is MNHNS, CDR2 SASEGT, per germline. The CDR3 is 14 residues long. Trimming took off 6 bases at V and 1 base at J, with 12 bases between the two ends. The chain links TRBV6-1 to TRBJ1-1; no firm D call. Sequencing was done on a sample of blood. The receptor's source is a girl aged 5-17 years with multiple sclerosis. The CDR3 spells CASSTRAWNTEAFF. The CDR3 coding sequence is TGTGCCAGCAGCACACGGGCCTGGAACACTGAAGCTTTCTTT.